Below are 11 T cell receptor beta chains sequenced from a single sample in a study of control samples from healthy donors and cancer patients. The data were produced by immunoSEQ multiplex PCR, yet TCRdb's version contains in-frame clones alone and is incomplete. The table lists about 28,000 clones, 70% to 80% of them singletons, with roughly 21% in the top ten. Sequenced input: PBMCs. All receptors come from a man in his sixties with head and neck cancer.

The J gene is TRBJ1-5, the V gene TRBV7-9, with D maybe TRBD1 (6 bases). Germline V lookup: CDR1 SEHNR, CDR2 FQNEAQ (reference sequence). Trimming shortened V by 5 bases and J by 1 base, and 12 bases separated the two germline ends. The length of the CDR3 is 15 residues. This chain's CDR3 is CASSQGQPSNQPQHF. In DNA form, the CDR3 reads TGTGCCAGCAGCCAAGGACAGCCGAGCAATCAGCCCCAGCATTTT.

Remarks on this clone: The sample carries other DNA sequences with the same CDR3. The genes are TRBV10-2 and TRBJ2-5; 7 positions match TRBD2. V was pared by 2 bases and J by 7 bases, with 10 bases of the junction left unmatched. Germline CDR1 reads WSHSY; CDR2 reads SAAADI. The CDR3 has 15 residues. In nucleotides, the CDR3 is TGCGCCAGCAGTGAGGTTGGCGGGAGTAGGGGGACCCAGTACTTC. Translation gives CASSEVGGSRGTQYF.

This chain uses TRBV19 with TRBJ1-5; TRBD1 agrees at 8 bases. Trimming removed 10 bases from V and 7 bases from J; junction bases left unmatched: 9. The CDR3 spans 13 residues. In germline, CDR1 is LNHDA, CDR2 SQIVND (reference sequence). The CDR3 DNA reads as TGTGCCACTACAGACAGGGGTCGACAGCCCCAGCATTTT. Translated, it gives CATTDRGRQPQHF. The variable domain in full, with the rest retrieved from reference TRBV19 and TRBJ1-5, is DGGITQSPKYLFRKEGQNVTLSCEQNLNHDAMYWYRQDPGQGLRLIYYSQIVNDFQKGDIAEGYSVSREKKESFPLTVTSAQKNPTAFYLCATTDRGRQPQHFGDGTRLSIL.

The chain employs TRBV7-2 and TRBJ2-5; a weak D match, TRBD2 (5 bases). Trimming shortened V by 7 bases and J by 5 bases, and 17 bases separated the two germline ends. The V gene's germline CDR1 is SGHTA and CDR2 FQGNSA. The CDR3 length is 14 residues. CDR3 DNA sequence: TGTGCCAGCACCCCAACTAGGAGCGGTGAGACCCAGTACTTC. This translates into CASTPTRSGETQYF. The complete variable domain, with remaining parts taken from reference TRBV7-2 and TRBJ2-5, reads GAGVSQSPSNKVTEKGKDVELRCDPISGHTALYWYRQSLGQGLEFLIYFQGNSAPDKSGLPSDRFSAERTGGSVSTLTIQRTQQEDSAVYLCASTPTRSGETQYFGPGTRLLVL.

This clone has just a few counts. The rearrangement uses TRBV5-4 and TRBJ2-5, with TRBD2 identical over 10 bases. The CDR3 has 15 residues. The V gene end was trimmed by 4 bases and the J gene end by 5 bases; junction bases not matched to a gene: 8. Germline V gene sequence: CDR1 SGHNT, CDR2 YYREEE (reference sequence). CDR3 region: CASSDPSGRRETQYF. In DNA form, the CDR3 reads TGTGCCAGCAGCGACCCTAGCGGGAGACGGGAGACCCAGTACTTC.

V usage is TRBV9 and J usage is TRBJ2-1; D unclear. Trimming took 0 bases from V and 9 from J, leaving 10 bases between them. Germline values: CDR1 SGDLS, CDR2 YYNGEE. There are 13 residues in the CDR3. CDR3 nucleotides: TGTGCCAGCAGCGTAGACGGCTCCTTTGAGCAGTTCTTC. This gives the protein CASSVDGSFEQFF.

The chain links TRBV7-9 to TRBJ2-6, with 8 bases identical to TRBD1. This CDR3 comprises 18 residues. V gave up 2 bases and J gave up 1 base; unmatched junction bases: 7. Germline V gives CDR1 SEHNR, CDR2 FQNEAQ (reference sequence). The chain's CDR3 is CASSLKWTGISGANVLTF. CDR3 in DNA: TGTGCCAGCAGCTTAAAGTGGACAGGGATATCTGGGGCCAACGTCCTGACTTTC.

V and J are TRBV5-5 and TRBJ2-1; 14 bases agree with TRBD2. Germline lookup yields CDR1 SGHKS and CDR2 YYEKEE (reference sequence). V was clipped by 0 bases and J by 10 bases; unmatched bases: 6. The CDR3 spans 16 residues. CDR3 sequence: CASSLVGTSGSIEQFF. CDR3 nucleotide sequence: TGTGCCAGCAGCTTGGTAGGGACTAGCGGGAGCATAGAGCAGTTCTTC.

The J gene is TRBJ1-5, the V gene TRBV7-9; D is perhaps TRBD1 (6 bases). Germline V gives CDR1 SEHNR, CDR2 FQNEAQ (reference sequence). This CDR3 spans 15 amino acids. V was shortened by 1 base and J by 4 bases, with 11 bases between the two germline ends. The CDR3 is CASSLGWDTNQPQHF. The DNA of the CDR3 is TGTGCCAGCAGCTTAGGATGGGACACAAATCAGCCCCAGCATTTT.

V usage is TRBV2 and J usage is TRBJ1-2; tentative D call: TRBD1 (6 bases). The V gene's germline CDR1 is SNHLY and CDR2 FYNNEI. The CDR3 covers 15 residues. V lost 4 bases and J 0 bases, leaving 12 bases between the germline ends. The CDR3 loop reads CASSGDKGANYGYTF. The CDR3 DNA follows: TGTGCCAGCAGTGGGGACAAAGGAGCTAACTATGGCTACACCTTC.

This clone was counted between two and nine times. The J gene is TRBJ2-7, the V gene TRBV29-1, with D maybe TRBD1 (5 bases). Germline loops: CDR1 SQVTM, CDR2 ANQGSEA. V was pared by 2 bases and J by 5 bases, with 13 bases between. The CDR3 is 13 amino acids. The CDR3 is CSVEKGIVDEQYF. The DNA for the CDR3 is TGCAGCGTTGAAAAGGGGATTGTCGACGAGCAGTACTTC.